This T cell receptor (beta chain) was identified during a study of identifying expanded T cells in peripheral blood. Overall study findings and caveats: Technical replicates showed approximately 1.2 changed clones; roughly two weeks about 16; four weeks 19. Clone count variance between roughly 2-week samples rose with total template count.

Germline lookup yields CDR1 SGDLS and CDR2 YYNGEE. The junction had 1 base not matched to a gene; V was cut back by 0 bases and J by 4 bases. CDR3 size: 15 residues. With respect to this clone: What it binds is unknown.

Sequenced by immunoSEQ multiplex PCR; TCRdb stores in-frame clones only, minus some. Altogether 50,000 to 70,000 clones are present, 80% to 90% being singletons, with the ten largest covering approximately 4.7%. No infections or other immune events were documented during collection. Input material: blood. The receptor comes from a person aged 18 to 70 in good health. The rearrangement joins TRBV9 to TRBJ2-4; 10 bases map to TRBD1. CDR3 sequence reads: CASSVEGQGKNIQYF. The CDR3 DNA sequence: TGTGCCAGCAGCGTAGAGGGACAGGGGAAAAACATTCAGTACTTC.